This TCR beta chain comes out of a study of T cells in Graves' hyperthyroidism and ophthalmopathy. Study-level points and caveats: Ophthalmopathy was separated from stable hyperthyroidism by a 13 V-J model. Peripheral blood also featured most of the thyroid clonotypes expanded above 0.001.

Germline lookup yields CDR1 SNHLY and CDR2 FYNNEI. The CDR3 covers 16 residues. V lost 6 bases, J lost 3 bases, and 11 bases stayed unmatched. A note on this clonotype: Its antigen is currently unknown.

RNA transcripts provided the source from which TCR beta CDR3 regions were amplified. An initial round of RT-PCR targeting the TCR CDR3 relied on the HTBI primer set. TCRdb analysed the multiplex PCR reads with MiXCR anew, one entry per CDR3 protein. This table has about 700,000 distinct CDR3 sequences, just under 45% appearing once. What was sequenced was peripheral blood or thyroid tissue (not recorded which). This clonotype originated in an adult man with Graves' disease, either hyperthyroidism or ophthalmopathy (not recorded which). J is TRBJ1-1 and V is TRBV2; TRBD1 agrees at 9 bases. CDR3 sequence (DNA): TGTGCCAGCAGCTCCGGACAGGGGATTGGGGACACTGAAGCTTTCTTT. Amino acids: CASSSGQGIGDTEAFF.